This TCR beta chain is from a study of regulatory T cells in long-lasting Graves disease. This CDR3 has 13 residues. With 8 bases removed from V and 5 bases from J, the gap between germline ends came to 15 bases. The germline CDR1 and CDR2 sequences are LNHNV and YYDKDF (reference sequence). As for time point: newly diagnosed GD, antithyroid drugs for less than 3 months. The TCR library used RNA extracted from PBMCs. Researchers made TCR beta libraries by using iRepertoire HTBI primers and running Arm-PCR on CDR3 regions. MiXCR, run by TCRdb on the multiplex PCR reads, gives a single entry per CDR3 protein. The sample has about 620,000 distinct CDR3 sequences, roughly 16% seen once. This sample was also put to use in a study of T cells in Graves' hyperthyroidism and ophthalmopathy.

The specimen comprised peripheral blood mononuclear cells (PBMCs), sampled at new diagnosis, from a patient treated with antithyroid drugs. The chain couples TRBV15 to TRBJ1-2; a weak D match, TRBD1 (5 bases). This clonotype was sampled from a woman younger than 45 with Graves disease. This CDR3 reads CATSQGELYGYTF. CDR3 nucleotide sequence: TGTGCCACCTCGCAGGGCGAATTATATGGCTACACCTTC.